This is a list of T cell receptor beta chains from one sample in a study of blood T cells in healthy people across ages. One entry per CDR3 protein, called by TCRdb with MiXCR from the 5' RACE reads. The table has 1.5 million to 2 million distinct CDR3 sequences, 25% to 30% seen once. What was sequenced was blood. All receptors derive from a woman aged 25 to 45 in good health. The CDR3 runs from the conserved cysteine through the conserved F or W. Fields, in order: clone size, V gene, D gene, J gene, CDR3 protein, CDR3 DNA. A D gene is named only where the DNA matches it firmly. The size of a clone is reported for some rows only, either as once, few or many, or as a class for expanded clones.

few	TRBV6-4	TRBD2	TRBJ2-2	CASSPTSGRPTGELFF	TGTGCCAGCAGCCCCACTAGCGGGAGACCGACCGGGGAGCTGTTTTTT
few	TRBV5-1	TRBD2	TRBJ2-3	CASSLGGSGSKAQYF	TGCGCCAGCAGCTTGGGCGGTAGCGGGAGTAAGGCGCAGTATTTT
many	TRBV20-1	TRBD2	TRBJ2-1	CSARERTSGNNEQFF	TGCAGTGCTAGAGAACGGACTAGCGGGAACAATGAGCAGTTCTTC
.	TRBV20-1	.	TRBJ1-2	CSAPADRYGYTF	TGCAGTGCCCCGGCGGATAGATATGGCTACACCTTC
.	TRBV11-2	.	TRBJ2-5	CASSLDRHSETQYF	TGTGCCAGCAGCTTAGATCGTCACTCGGAGACCCAGTACTTC
.	TRBV12-3/TRBV12-4	.	TRBJ2-3	CASRRTADAQYF	TGTGCCAGCAGAAGAACAGCAGATGCGCAGTATTTT
many	TRBV12-3/TRBV12-4	TRBD1	TRBJ2-7	CASSLTGDFSYEQYF	TGTGCCAGCAGCCTAACAGGGGATTTCTCCTACGAGCAGTACTTC
few	TRBV6-2/TRBV6-3	TRBD2	TRBJ2-5	CASSFPPPESSGRGGEQYF	TGTGCCAGCAGTTTTCCCCCGCCAGAGTCTAGCGGGAGAGGCGGTGAGCAGTACTTC
many	TRBV5-1	TRBD2	TRBJ2-1	CASSLAGGLLRNEQFF	TGCGCCAGCAGCTTAGCGGGGGGCCTGCTCCGCAATGAGCAGTTCTTC
.	TRBV3-1	.	TRBJ1-5	CASSQGRSRQPQHF	TGTGCCAGCAGCCAAGGCAGGAGCCGTCAGCCCCAGCATTTT
.	TRBV24-1	TRBD2	TRBJ2-5	CATSDTSVETQYF	TGTGCCACCAGTGACACTAGCGTGGAGACCCAGTACTTC
once	TRBV12-5	.	TRBJ2-5	CASGHGRTQETQYF	TGTGCTAGTGGCCATGGACGGACCCAAGAGACCCAGTACTTC
few	TRBV7-2	.	TRBJ1-4	CASGGGGIVNEKLFF	TGTGCCAGCGGGGGGGGCGGAATCGTTAATGAAAAACTGTTTTTT
.	TRBV27	.	TRBJ2-2	CASSRKPGATGELFF	TGTGCCAGCAGCCGTAAGCCCGGGGCGACCGGGGAGCTGTTTTTT
many	TRBV11-2	.	TRBJ2-7	CASSLDRLTYEQYF	TGTGCCAGCAGCTTAGATCGGTTGACATACGAGCAGTACTTC
few	TRBV30	.	TRBJ2-7	CAWNRGVVVHEQYF	TGTGCCTGGAATAGAGGGGTAGTGGTCCACGAGCAGTACTTC
few	TRBV6-1	.	TRBJ1-5	CASSALSHYSNQPQHF	TGTGCCAGCAGTGCCCTAAGCCACTATAGCAATCAGCCCCAGCATTTT
.	TRBV7-9	.	TRBJ2-3	CASSSSRLITDTQYF	TGTGCCAGCAGCTCTAGCCGGCTGATCACAGATACGCAGTATTTT
.	TRBV7-2	.	TRBJ1-5	CASRFGPEGSRHF	TGTGCCAGCAGGTTCGGTCCCGAAGGGTCCCGGCATTTT
.	TRBV7-2	.	TRBJ2-7	CASSPWGSSCEQYF	TGTGCCAGCAGCCCATGGGGGAGCTCCTGCGAGCAGTACTTC
.	TRBV6-1	TRBD2	TRBJ2-1	CASSETSSSYNEQFF	TGTGCCAGCAGCGAGACTAGCTCTTCCTACAATGAGCAGTTCTTC
many	TRBV10-3	.	TRBJ2-5	CAISESGSRGETQYF	TGTGCCATCAGTGAGTCGGGCAGCCGAGGAGAGACCCAGTACTTC
.	TRBV7-2	TRBD1	TRBJ1-2	CASSQRVGTGNHGYTF	TGTGCCAGCAGCCAGAGGGTTGGGACAGGGAACCATGGCTACACCTTC
.	TRBV7-9	.	TRBJ2-3	CASSQDTSSADTQYF	TGTGCCAGCAGCCAGGACACCTCTAGCGCAGATACGCAGTATTTT
many	TRBV20-1	.	TRBJ1-4	CSAKGIEKLFF	TGCAGTGCTAAGGGCATTGAAAAACTGTTTTTT
few	TRBV5-1	TRBD2	TRBJ2-7	CASSLRGGRIHEQYF	TGCGCCAGCAGCTTGAGGGGCGGGAGGATCCACGAGCAGTACTTC
.	TRBV6-5	TRBD1	TRBJ2-2	CASRNRGIGELFF	TGTGCCAGCAGGAACAGGGGGATTGGGGAGCTGTTTTTT